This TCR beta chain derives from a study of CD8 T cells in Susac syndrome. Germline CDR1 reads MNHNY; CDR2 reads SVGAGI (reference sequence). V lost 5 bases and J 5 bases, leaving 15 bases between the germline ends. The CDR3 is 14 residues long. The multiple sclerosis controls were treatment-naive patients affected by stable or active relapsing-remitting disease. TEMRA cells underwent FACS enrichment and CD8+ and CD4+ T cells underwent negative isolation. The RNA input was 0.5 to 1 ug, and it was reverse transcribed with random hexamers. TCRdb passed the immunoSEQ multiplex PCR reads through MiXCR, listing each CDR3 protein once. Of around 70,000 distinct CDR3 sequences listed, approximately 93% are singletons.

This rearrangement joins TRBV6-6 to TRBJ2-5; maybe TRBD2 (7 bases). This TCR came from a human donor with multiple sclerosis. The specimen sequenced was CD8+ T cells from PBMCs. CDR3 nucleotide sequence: TGTGCCAGCAGTAACGGACTAGGGGGGGAGACCCAGTACTTC. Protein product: CASSNGLGGETQYF.